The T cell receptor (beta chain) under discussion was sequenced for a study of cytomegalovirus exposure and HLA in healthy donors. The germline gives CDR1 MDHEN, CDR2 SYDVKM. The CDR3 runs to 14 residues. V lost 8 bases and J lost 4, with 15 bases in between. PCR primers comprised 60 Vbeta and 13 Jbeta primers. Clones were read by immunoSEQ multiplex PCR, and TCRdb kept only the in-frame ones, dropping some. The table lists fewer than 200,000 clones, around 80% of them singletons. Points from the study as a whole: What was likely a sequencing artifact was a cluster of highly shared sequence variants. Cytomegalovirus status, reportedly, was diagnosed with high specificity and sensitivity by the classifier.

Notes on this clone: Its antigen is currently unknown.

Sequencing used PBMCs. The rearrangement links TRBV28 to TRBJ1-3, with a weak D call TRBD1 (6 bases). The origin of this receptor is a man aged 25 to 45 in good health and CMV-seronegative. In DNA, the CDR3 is TGTGCCAGCGAGGACAGTCTGGAAGGAAACACCATATATTTT. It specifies CASEDSLEGNTIYF.